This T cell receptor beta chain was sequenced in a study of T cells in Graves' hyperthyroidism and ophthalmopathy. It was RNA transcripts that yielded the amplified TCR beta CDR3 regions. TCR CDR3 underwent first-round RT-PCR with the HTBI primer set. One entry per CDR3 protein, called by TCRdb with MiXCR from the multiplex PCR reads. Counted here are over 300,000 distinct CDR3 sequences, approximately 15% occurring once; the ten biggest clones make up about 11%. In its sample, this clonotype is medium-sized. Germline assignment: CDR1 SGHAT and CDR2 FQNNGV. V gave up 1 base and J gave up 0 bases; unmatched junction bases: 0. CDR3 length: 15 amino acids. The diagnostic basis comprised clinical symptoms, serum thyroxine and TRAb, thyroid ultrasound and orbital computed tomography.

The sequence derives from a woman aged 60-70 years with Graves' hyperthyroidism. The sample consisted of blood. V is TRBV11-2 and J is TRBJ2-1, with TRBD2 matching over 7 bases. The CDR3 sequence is CASSLGGSSYNEQFF. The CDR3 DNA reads TGTGCCAGCAGCTTAGGCGGGAGCTCCTACAATGAGCAGTTCTTC.